This paragraph reports one T cell receptor (beta chain). Its specific antigen is unknown. No base quality information exists; no much larger clone differs at one position. Read against the paper, the sample's treatment or condition label means: live attenuated yellow fever vaccine strain. Two biological replicates of bulk PBMCs were collected at each blood-draw timepoint. A standard Ficoll-Paque protocol was used to isolate PBMCs from peripheral blood. RNA was extracted with TriZol from bulk PBMCs, CD4 and CD8 fractions, and dextramer-positive and dextramer-negative fractions. The sample originates from a study of T cells after yellow fever vaccination (dated by TCRdb to between 2018 and 2021). Describing the broader study: Libraries from fractions with low cell numbers were prepared with the SMART-Seq v4 Ultra Low Input RNA kit. To follow T-cell clones before and after primary and booster YFV17D yellow fever vaccination, bulk TCR alpha and beta repertoires were sequenced over time. Blood was collected at multiple timepoints before and after primary and secondary immunization, and bulk PBMC replicates and cell subsets were isolated. Two healthy male donors, one aged 18 to 29 and one aged 30 to 39 years, were included in the cohort.

Synthesis of TCR cDNA relied on 5'RACE template switching, a step that introduced a universal primer site along with unique molecular identifiers. Priming of cDNA synthesis was performed from both the TCR alpha and TCR beta constant segments. Library amplification used two PCR steps, and the second PCR step added sample barcodes and sequencing adapters. Libraries were sequenced on Illumina HiSeq 2500 (2x100 bp) or NovaSeq (2x150 bp). The paper's data handling went like this. MIGEC handled demultiplexing of reads and collapsing into UMI consensus sequences, while MiXCR performed V(D)J alignment. Vaccine-responding clonotypes were identified with edgeR using replicate PBMC samples, with FDR below 0.01 and a log2 fold change above 5 up to day 15 being required. Each bulk clonotype was labeled CD4 or CD8 based on which sequenced repertoire, CD4 or CD8, contained the clonotype at higher abundance. The public reads were run again by TCRdb, first through fastp at Q25 and then through MiXCR, and only productive beta chains were kept. Duplicate CDR3 protein sequences are folded into a single record with the most common DNA and genes. The V and J calls and clone size are TCRdb's, not the authors'. The sample yields more than 450,000 distinct CDR3 sequences; 20% to 25% were counted once. The ten largest clonotypes hold about 15% of the sample.

From a lookup of the germline V gene, CDR1 and CDR2 are MNHNS and SASEGT. The CDR3 goes from the cysteine to the phenylalanine over 15 residues. Left in the record is the CDR3 DNA by itself, 45 bases read in frame from the first base. V sheds 6 bases and J sheds 7 bases, leaving 21 bases between their ends. Study-level results and caveats: Compared with the primary T-cell response, the secondary T-cell response was faster but weaker, reaching its peak on day 5 rather than on day 15. A small fraction of clonotypes appeared in both the CD4 and CD8 compartments, likely as a result of convergent recombination. Because only a couple of donors were included in the study, the extent to which the findings can be generalized is limited. Most clones expanded after primary vaccination (almost 98% of CD4 and roughly 91% of CD8) were re-detected after the booster, suggesting that broad memory maintenance occurred. Computational filtering was required because FACS-sorted repertoires could contain abundant contaminating clonotypes from the bulk population.

The TCR was taken from a man in his late teens or twenties who received the YFV17D yellow fever vaccine. Sequencing used PBMCs, obtained 21 days after the first yellow fever vaccination. The rearranged segments are TRBV6-1 and TRBJ2-5, and perhaps TRBD2 as D gene, on 5 matching bases. The CDR3 in this case is CASSLREAEGWTQYF. The DNA sequence reads TGTGCCAGCAGCCTACGTGAAGCGGAAGGATGGACCCAGTACTTC.